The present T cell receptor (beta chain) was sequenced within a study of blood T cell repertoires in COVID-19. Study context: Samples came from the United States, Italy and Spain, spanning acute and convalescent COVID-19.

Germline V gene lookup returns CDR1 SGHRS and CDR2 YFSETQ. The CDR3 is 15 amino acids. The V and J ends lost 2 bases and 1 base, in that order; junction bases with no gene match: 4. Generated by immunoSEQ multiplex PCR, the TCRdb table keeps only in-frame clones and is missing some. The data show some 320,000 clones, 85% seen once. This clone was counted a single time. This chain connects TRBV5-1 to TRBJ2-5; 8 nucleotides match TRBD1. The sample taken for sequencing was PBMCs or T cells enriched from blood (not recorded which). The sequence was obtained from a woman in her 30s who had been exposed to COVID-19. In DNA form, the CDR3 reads TGCGCCAGCAGCTTCAGGGGGCGCTTCCAAGAGACCCAGTACTTC. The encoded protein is CASSFRGRFQETQYF.